The clone carrying this T cell receptor beta chain was detected many times. The antigen is not known. Germline values: CDR1 MNHEY, CDR2 SVGEGT. This CDR3 has 17 amino acids. V shed 6 bases and J shed 5 bases, with 25 bases lying between them. These data belong to a study of metastatic and nonmetastatic thyroid tumors. About the study: A comparison of repertoires was made across blood and tumor or nodule tissue from malignant and benign thyroid patients.

No treatment had been given to any patient before thyroid surgery. Study-wide points: It was reportedly found that TCR beta diversity was significantly higher in malignant thyroid tumors than in benign nodules, a difference seen in both blood and tumor samples.

As processed by the authors: Differences in CDR3 between clinicopathological groups were drawn on to build a classifier intended to discriminate distant-metastatic papillary thyroid cancer patients. TCRdb reanalyzed the PCR reads via MiXCR. The authors' filters were not applied to this entry. This sample has 35,000 or so clones, with roughly a sixth found just once. Sequenced: blood. The source is a male donor with papillary thyroid cancer or a benign thyroid nodule (not recorded which). Some clones in this sample may be carry-over from other donors' samples. The chain combines TRBV6-2 or TRBV6-3 with TRBJ2-5; D ambiguous. The CDR3 DNA follows: TGTGCCAGCAGCTCCCCAGGCGGTTCTTTTGTTCCGGAGACCCAGTACTTC. Protein: CASSSPGGSFVPETQYF.